The rows below give T cell receptor beta chains drawn from one sample of a study of beta chain features in type 1 diabetes. Only in-frame clones appear in the TCRdb table, and some are missing; sequencing was by immunoSEQ multiplex PCR. The sample shows 240,000 or so clones, roughly 14% of them seen only once. Sample: naive CD4+ T cells from blood. These receptor sequences come from a man in his thirties or forties with type 1 diabetes. Each CDR3 is given with its conserved first and last residue. A D gene is named only where the DNA matches it firmly. Clone size, where shown, is once, few, many, or a class for clones that have expanded.

D gene,V gene,J gene,clone size,CDR3 DNA,CDR3 protein
.,TRBV2,TRBJ2-7,few,TGTGCCAGCAGTGAACAGGCCTACGAGCAGTACTTC,CASSEQAYEQYF
TRBD1,TRBV18,TRBJ2-7,.,TGTGCCAGCTCACTAGGACAGGGGACGTACGAGCAGTACTTC,CASSLGQGTYEQYF
.,TRBV6-1,TRBJ2-7,few,TGTGCCAGCAGTGTATGGACAGCATACGAGCAGTACTTC,CASSVWTAYEQYF
.,TRBV18,TRBJ2-5,few,TGTGCCAGCTCGCCCGCCCTAGACCGATCGGAGACCCAGTACTTC,CASSPALDRSETQYF
TRBD1,TRBV6-5,TRBJ1-2,few,TGTGCCAGCAGTGGACAGGGGTTGGGCTATGGCTACACCTTC,CASSGQGLGYGYTF
.,TRBV5-1,TRBJ2-2,few,TGCGCCAGCAGCGTCGGGACAACCGGGGAGCTGTTTTTT,CASSVGTTGELFF
TRBD1,TRBV6-5,TRBJ1-2,few,TGTGCCAGCAGTTACCCAGGGGGCGAGGACACCTTC,CASSYPGGEDTF
.,TRBV4-2,TRBJ1-2,.,TGTGCCAGCAGCCAGGGGGGGCGGGGAGAGGCTGATGGCTACACCTTC,CASSQGGRGEADGYTF
.,TRBV7-9,TRBJ2-1,few,TGTGCCAGCAGCCCTTCAGGTCTCGGGAGCTACAATGAGCAGTTCTTC,CASSPSGLGSYNEQFF
.,TRBV30,TRBJ2-7,few,TGTGCCTGGAGTGCATCCGACAGGTCTTACCACTTC,CAWSASDRSYHF
.,TRBV29-1,TRBJ1-1,.,TGCAGCTCACTGGCATCCGCGGGAGGCACTGAAGCTTTCTTT,CSSLASAGGTEAFF
.,TRBV10-3,TRBJ1-5,few,TGTGCCATCAGTTCACAGGGAACGGGTCAGCCCCAGCATTTT,CAISSQGTGQPQHF
.,TRBV19,TRBJ1-5,.,TGTGCCAGTAGTATGGGACTGGGAAACAATCAGCCCCAGCATTTT,CASSMGLGNNQPQHF
TRBD1,TRBV10-3,TRBJ2-7,few,TGTGCCATCACTCCCGGGACAGGAGGCGAGCAGTACTTC,CAITPGTGGEQYF
TRBD2,TRBV5-1,TRBJ2-3,few,TGCGCCAGCAGCTTAGATAGCGGGAGTGGAGATACGCAGTATTTT,CASSLDSGSGDTQYF
TRBD1,TRBV7-9,TRBJ1-5,.,TGTGCCAGCAGCTTAGCCGGACAGGCTAATCAGCCCCAGCATTTT,CASSLAGQANQPQHF
.,TRBV29-1,TRBJ1-2,few,TGCAGCGTTGAAGGCGTCGCGAGTGGCTACACCTTC,CSVEGVASGYTF
.,TRBV7-9,TRBJ1-2,.,TGTGCCAGCAGCTCGTCGGACACCGTGTACTATGGCTACACCTTC,CASSSSDTVYYGYTF
.,TRBV29-1,TRBJ1-5,.,TGCAGCGTTGTCCCCGGGAAGGGACAGCCCCAGCATTTT,CSVVPGKGQPQHF
.,TRBV29-1,TRBJ2-3,.,TGCAGCGGTGGGGCGAATGGGGAGGATTTCAAAGATACGCAGTATTTT,CSGGANGEDFKDTQYF
.,TRBV27,TRBJ1-1,.,TGTGCCAGCAGTTTAAACAGGGCCTCGTACGCTTTCTTT,CASSLNRASYAFF
.,TRBV25-1,TRBJ2-7,.,TGTGCCAGCAGTGACTACGGGACTCTAGGGTACGAGCAGTACTTC,CASSDYGTLGYEQYF
TRBD1,TRBV29-1,TRBJ2-2,.,TGCAGCGTCAGAGAACAGGGGACCACCGGGGAGCTGTTTTTT,CSVREQGTTGELFF
.,TRBV5-1,TRBJ2-1,few,TGCGCCAGCAGCTTGGTTAGCGCTAGCAATGAGCAGTTCTTC,CASSLVSASNEQFF
.,TRBV9,TRBJ1-5,few,TGTGCCAGCAGCCCTGGGGGGGGGCGTCAGCCCCAGCATTTT,CASSPGGGRQPQHF
TRBD1,TRBV15,TRBJ2-2,.,TGTGCCACCAGCAGGGGACAGGGGGCGAACACCGGGGAGCTGTTTTTT,CATSRGQGANTGELFF
TRBD1,TRBV6-6,TRBJ1-2,.,TGTGCCAGCAGTCCCGGGACAGGGAACTATGCCAGCTACACCTTC,CASSPGTGNYASYTF
.,TRBV7-2,TRBJ2-7,.,TGTGCCAGCAGCTTAGGTGTCGGCCAGGGGAATGCCGAGCAGTACTTC,CASSLGVGQGNAEQYF